This T cell receptor (beta chain) was observed in a study of blood T cell repertoires in COVID-19. Germline V gives CDR1 SGDLS, CDR2 YYNGEE. V lost 1 base and J lost 1, with 7 bases in between. The CDR3 has 14 amino acids. This clone was counted once. Method: immunoSEQ multiplex PCR; TCRdb's copy keeps in-frame clones and lacks some. This repertoire shows around 220,000 clones, roughly 80% found once; its top ten account for approximately 5%. The sample was peripheral blood. This chain connects TRBV9 to TRBJ2-3; D might be TRBD2 (5 bases). This sequence originates from a human donor in a cohort sampled during active COVID-19. CDR3 in amino acids: CASSVTRGTDTQYF. CDR3 coding DNA: TGTGCCAGCAGCGTAACTAGGGGCACAGATACGCAGTATTTT. Full variable domain (outside the CDR3, taken from reference TRBV9 and TRBJ2-3): DSGVTQTPKHLITATGQRVTLRCSPRSGDLSVYWYQQSLDQGLQFLIQYYNGEERAKGNILERFSAQQFPDLHSELNLSSLELGDSALYFCASSVTRGTDTQYFGPGTRLTVL.